Following are 15 T cell receptor beta chains from one sample sequenced in a study of blood T cell repertoires in COVID-19. Sequencing was performed with immunoSEQ multiplex PCR; in TCRdb, only in-frame clones are kept and a portion is missing. The data contain 150,000 to 200,000 clones, roughly 80% of them singletons. The sequencing input was PBMCs or T cells enriched from blood (not recorded which). These receptors came from a woman aged 60 to 75 who had recovered from COVID-19.

The V gene is TRBV6-2 or TRBV6-3, the J gene TRBJ2-3, with 10 bases fitting TRBD2. CDR3 size: 14 residues. Germline V gives CDR1 MNHEY, CDR2 SVGEGT. Trimming took 6 bases from V and 1 from J; bases not matched to a gene: 1. The CDR3 DNA reads as TGTGCCAGCAGCCTAGCGGGGGGCACAGATACGCAGTATTTT. Its translation: CASSLAGGTDTQYF.

The chain joins TRBV27 to TRBJ1-2, with D possibly being TRBD1 (5 bases). V lost 4 bases, J lost 3 bases, and 12 bases lay in between. Germline CDR1 MNHEY, CDR2 SMNVEV (reference sequence). The CDR3 consists of 14 residues. The CDR3: CASSWAGRDYGYTF. The CDR3 nucleotides read TGTGCCAGCAGTTGGGCAGGGAGGGACTATGGCTACACCTTC.

This chain links TRBV30 with TRBJ1-5; the match to TRBD1 covers 10 bases. The junction had 20 bases not matched to a gene; V was cut back by 3 bases and J by 0 bases. Germline lookup yields CDR1 GTSNPN and CDR2 SVGIG (reference sequence). This CDR3 region has 21 residues. CDR3 in amino acids: CAWSEKTGGFWTLDSNQPQHF. CDR3 in DNA: TGTGCCTGGAGCGAAAAGACAGGGGGCTTCTGGACCTTGGATAGCAATCAGCCCCAGCATTTT.

This rearrangement joins TRBV6-1 to TRBJ2-7; perhaps TRBD2 as D (5 bases). CDR1 and CDR2 from the germline V gene are MNHNS and SASEGT. There are 12 residues in the CDR3. V lost 3 bases, J lost 5 bases, and 8 bases lay in between. The CDR3 region is CASSDPEDEQYF. For the CDR3, the DNA is TGTGCCAGCAGTGATCCGGAGGACGAGCAGTACTTC.

The chain employs TRBV18 and TRBJ2-7; 7 bases map to TRBD2. The CDR3 covers 15 residues. J was trimmed by 3 bases and V by 1 base; bases with no gene match: 6. CDR1 and CDR2 (germline): KGHSH, LQKENI. CDR3 sequence reads: CASSPQGRARYEQYF. DNA of the CDR3: TGTGCCAGCTCACCACAGGGGAGGGCTCGCTACGAGCAGTACTTC. Together with reference TRBV18 and TRBJ2-7, the CDR3 gives the full variable domain: NAGVMQNPRHLVRRRGQEARLRCSPMKGHSHVYWYRQLPEEGLKFMVYLQKENIIDESGMPKERFSAEFPKEGPSILRIQQVVRGDSAAYFCASSPQGRARYEQYFGPGTRLTVT.

V is TRBV2 and J is TRBJ2-7, with TRBD1 identical over 7 bases. Unmatched junction bases numbered 3, after V lost 4 bases and J lost 6 bases. This CDR3 region has 12 residues. CDR1 and CDR2 from the germline V gene are SNHLY and FYNNEI. The DNA of the CDR3 is TGTGCCAGCAGTGGACAGGGTTTCGAGCAGTACTTC. Translation gives CASSGQGFEQYF.

A single count supports this clone. The DNA for the CDR3 is TGCGCCAGCAGCGCGACAGGGTTGTATGGGGAGCTGTTTTTT. Amino acid sequence: CASSATGLYGELFF. The chain links TRBV5-1 to TRBJ2-2; TRBD1 matches 7 bases. V lost 4 bases to trimming and J lost 8 bases; unmatched junction nucleotides: 8. The CDR3 runs 14 residues. Per the germline V gene, CDR1 is SGHRS and CDR2 is YFSETQ. The full variable domain, with the rest looked up from reference TRBV5-1 and TRBJ2-2, is KAGVTQTPRYLIKTRGQQVTLSCSPISGHRSVSWYQQTPGQGLQFLFEYFSETQRNKGNFPGRFSGRQFSNSRSEMNVSTLELGDSALYLCASSATGLYGELFFGEGSRLTVL.

This clone was seen once. This chain joins TRBV5-1 and TRBJ1-4, with D possibly TRBD1 on 5 matching bases. From germline, CDR1 is SGHRS and CDR2 YFSETQ. The V gene lost 0 bases and the J gene lost 5 bases, with 8 bases spanning the gap. The CDR3 runs 14 residues. CDR3 amino acids: CASSLGDSNEKLFF. CDR3 in DNA: TGCGCCAGCAGCTTGGGGGACTCGAATGAAAAACTGTTTTTT.

CDR3 DNA: TGTGCCAGCATTTCGGAGCGGGGGGAGGGCACAGATACGCAGTATTTT. Translation gives CASISERGEGTDTQYF. The chain combines TRBV2 with TRBJ2-3; 9 positions agree with TRBD2. The CDR3 has 16 amino acids. V was pared by 7 bases and J by 1 base, with 9 bases of the junction left unmatched. Germline-derived CDR1 and CDR2 are SNHLY and FYNNEI. The entire variable domain, with the rest obtained from reference TRBV2 and TRBJ2-3, is as follows: EPEVTQTPSHQVTQMGQEVILRCVPISNHLYFYWYRQILGQKVEFLVSFYNNEISEKSEIFDDQFSVERPDGSNFTLKIRSTKLEDSAMYFCASISERGEGTDTQYFGPGTRLTVL.

The CDR3 region has the DNA TGTGCCACAGGGGACTCTCCAGCCACAGATACGCAGTATTTT. Amino acids: CATGDSPATDTQYF. The V call is TRBV24-1, the J call TRBJ2-3; weak D call: TRBD2 (6 bases). Per germline, CDR1 KGHDR and CDR2 SFDVKD. The CDR3 is made up of 14 amino acids. The V and J ends lost 10 bases and 2 bases respectively, with 15 bases between them.

This clone turned up a few times. The chain combines TRBV27 with TRBJ1-5, with a weak D call TRBD1 (5 bases). Germline-derived CDR1 and CDR2 are MNHEY and SMNVEV (reference sequence). The CDR3 is 14 amino acids. With 10 bases removed from V and 5 bases from J, the gap between germline ends came to 18 bases. Here the CDR3 DNA reads TGTGCCAAGGAAGTAGTCCCCAGGGATCAGCCCCAGCATTTT. It specifies CAKEVVPRDQPQHF.

The chain combines TRBV29-1 with TRBJ1-6; D remains unclear. Between the trimmed V and J ends, which lost 0 bases and 5 bases, there was a span of 11 bases. The CDR3 has 15 amino acids. Germline V CDR1 and CDR2: SQVTM, ANQGSEA. The CDR3 sequence: CSVEDLPANNSPLHF. Here the CDR3 DNA reads TGCAGCGTTGAAGATCTTCCAGCGAATAATTCACCCCTCCACTTT.

The chain uses TRBV12-3 or TRBV12-4 and TRBJ2-1; TRBD1 might be the D (5 bases). This CDR3 is 13 amino acids long. The V end was cut by 6 bases, the J end by 5 bases, with 11 bases between. CDR3 bases: TGTGCCAGCAGCCCCAGGGCCAACAATGAGCAGTTCTTC. Protein sequence: CASSPRANNEQFF.

The genes are TRBV6-1 and TRBJ2-5; D perhaps matches TRBD1 (6 bases). Germline assignment: CDR1 MNHNS and CDR2 SASEGT. Between the trimmed V and J ends, which lost 0 bases and 2 bases, there was a span of 16 bases. This CDR3 comprises 17 residues. This chain's CDR3 is CASSEAPRGPSQETQYF. As DNA, the CDR3 is TGTGCCAGCAGTGAAGCCCCCAGGGGCCCCTCTCAAGAGACCCAGTACTTC.

The chain links TRBV2 to TRBJ2-6, with 7 bases fitting TRBD1. Per germline, CDR1 SNHLY and CDR2 FYNNEI. This CDR3 has 15 residues. V was pared by 8 bases and J by 2 bases, with 6 bases of the junction left unmatched. The CDR3 sequence is CASATGAAGANVLTF. CDR3 DNA: TGTGCCAGCGCTACAGGGGCGGCTGGGGCCAACGTCCTGACTTTC.